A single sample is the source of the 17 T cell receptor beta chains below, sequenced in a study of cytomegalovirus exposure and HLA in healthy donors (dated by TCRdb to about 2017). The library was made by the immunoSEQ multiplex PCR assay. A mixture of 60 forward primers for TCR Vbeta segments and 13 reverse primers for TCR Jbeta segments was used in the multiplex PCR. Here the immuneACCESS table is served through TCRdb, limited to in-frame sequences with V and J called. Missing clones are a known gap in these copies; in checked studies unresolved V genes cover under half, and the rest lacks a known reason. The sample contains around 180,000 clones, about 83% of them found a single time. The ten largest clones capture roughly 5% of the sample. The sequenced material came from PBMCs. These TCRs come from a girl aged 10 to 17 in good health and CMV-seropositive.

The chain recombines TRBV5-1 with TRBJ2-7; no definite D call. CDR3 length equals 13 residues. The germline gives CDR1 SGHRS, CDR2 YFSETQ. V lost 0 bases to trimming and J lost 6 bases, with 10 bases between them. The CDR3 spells CASSLASPLEQYF. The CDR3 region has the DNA TGCGCCAGCAGCTTGGCCTCCCCCCTCGAGCAGTACTTC. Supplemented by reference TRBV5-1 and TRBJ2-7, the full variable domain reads KAGVTQTPRYLIKTRGQQVTLSCSPISGHRSVSWYQQTPGQGLQFLFEYFSETQRNKGNFPGRFSGRQFSNSRSEMNVSTLELGDSALYLCASSLASPLEQYFGPGTRLTVT.

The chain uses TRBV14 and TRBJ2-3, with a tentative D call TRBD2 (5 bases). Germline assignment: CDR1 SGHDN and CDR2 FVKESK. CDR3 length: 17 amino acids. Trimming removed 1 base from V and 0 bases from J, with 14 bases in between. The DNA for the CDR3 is TGTGCCAGCAGCCAAGTTATCGGCCGGGGTAGCACAGATACGCAGTATTTT. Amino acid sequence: CASSQVIGRGSTDTQYF.

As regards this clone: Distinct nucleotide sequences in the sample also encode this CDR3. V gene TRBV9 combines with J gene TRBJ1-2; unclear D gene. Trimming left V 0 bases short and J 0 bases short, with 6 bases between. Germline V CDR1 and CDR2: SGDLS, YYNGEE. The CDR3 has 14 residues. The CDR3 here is CASSVGTANYGYTF. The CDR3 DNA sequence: TGTGCCAGCAGCGTAGGAACAGCTAACTATGGCTACACCTTC.

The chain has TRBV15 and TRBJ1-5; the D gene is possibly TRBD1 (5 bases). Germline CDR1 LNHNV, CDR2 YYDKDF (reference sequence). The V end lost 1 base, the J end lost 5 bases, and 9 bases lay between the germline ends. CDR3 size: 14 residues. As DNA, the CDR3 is TGTGCCACCAGCAGAGGGCGGGGGGATCAGCCCCAGCATTTT. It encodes CATSRGRGDQPQHF.

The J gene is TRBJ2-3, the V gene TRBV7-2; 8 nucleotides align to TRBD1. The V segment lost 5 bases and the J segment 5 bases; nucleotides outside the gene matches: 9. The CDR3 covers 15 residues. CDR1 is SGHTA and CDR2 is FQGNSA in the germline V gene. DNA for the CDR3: TGTGCCAGCAGCCTTAATCCAGGGGGCAGAGATACGCAGTATTTT. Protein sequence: CASSLNPGGRDTQYF.

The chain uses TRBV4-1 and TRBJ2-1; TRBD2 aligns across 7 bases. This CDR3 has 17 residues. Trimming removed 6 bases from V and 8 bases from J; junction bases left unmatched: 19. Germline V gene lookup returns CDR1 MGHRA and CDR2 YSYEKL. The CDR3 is CASSPAAGRAISHEQFF. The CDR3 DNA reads TGCGCCAGCAGTCCAGCCGCAGGGAGGGCCATTTCTCATGAGCAGTTCTTC.

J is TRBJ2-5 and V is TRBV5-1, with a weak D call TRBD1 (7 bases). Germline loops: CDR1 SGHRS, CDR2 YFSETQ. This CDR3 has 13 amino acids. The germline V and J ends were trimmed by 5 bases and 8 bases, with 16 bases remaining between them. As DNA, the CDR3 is TGCGCCAGCAGGGGGGGACAGTCCTACACCCAGTACTTC. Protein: CASRGGQSYTQYF.

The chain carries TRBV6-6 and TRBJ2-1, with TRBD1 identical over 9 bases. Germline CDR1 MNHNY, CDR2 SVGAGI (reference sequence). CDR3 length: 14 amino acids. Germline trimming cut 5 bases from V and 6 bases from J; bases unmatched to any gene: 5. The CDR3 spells CASSRTGVGNEQFF. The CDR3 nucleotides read TGTGCCAGCAGTCGGACAGGGGTCGGCAATGAGCAGTTCTTC.

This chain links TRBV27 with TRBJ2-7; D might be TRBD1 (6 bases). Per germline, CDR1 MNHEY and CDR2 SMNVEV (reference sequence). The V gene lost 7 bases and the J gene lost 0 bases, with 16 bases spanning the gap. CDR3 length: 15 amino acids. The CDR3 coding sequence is TGTGCCAGCAAACCGGGACAACTGACCTCCTACGAGCAGTACTTC. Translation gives CASKPGQLTSYEQYF.

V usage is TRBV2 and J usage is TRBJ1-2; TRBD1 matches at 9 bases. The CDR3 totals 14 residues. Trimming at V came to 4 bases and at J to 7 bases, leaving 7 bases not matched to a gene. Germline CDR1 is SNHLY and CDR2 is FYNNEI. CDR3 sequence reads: CASSAGTGKGGYTF. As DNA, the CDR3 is TGTGCCAGCAGTGCCGGGACAGGGAAAGGTGGCTACACCTTC.

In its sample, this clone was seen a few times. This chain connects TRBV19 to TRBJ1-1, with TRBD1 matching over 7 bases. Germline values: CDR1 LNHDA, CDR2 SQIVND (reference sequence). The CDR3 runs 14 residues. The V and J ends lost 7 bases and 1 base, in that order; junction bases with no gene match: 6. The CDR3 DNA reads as TGTGCCAGTATTTCGGACAGGAAGAACACTGAAGCTTTCTTT. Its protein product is CASISDRKNTEAFF.

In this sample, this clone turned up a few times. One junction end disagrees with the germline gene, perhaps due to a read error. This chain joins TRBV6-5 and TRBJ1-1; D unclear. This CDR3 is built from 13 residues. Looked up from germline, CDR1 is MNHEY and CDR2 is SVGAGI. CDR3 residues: CAISERGNTEAFF. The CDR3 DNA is TGTGCCATCAGTGAAAGAGGGAACACTGAAGCTTTCTTT.

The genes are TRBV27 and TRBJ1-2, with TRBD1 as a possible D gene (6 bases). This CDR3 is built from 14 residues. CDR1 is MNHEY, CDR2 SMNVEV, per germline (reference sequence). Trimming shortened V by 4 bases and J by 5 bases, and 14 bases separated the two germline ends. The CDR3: CASSYHREPYGYTF. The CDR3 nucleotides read TGTGCCAGCAGTTACCACAGGGAGCCATATGGCTACACCTTC.

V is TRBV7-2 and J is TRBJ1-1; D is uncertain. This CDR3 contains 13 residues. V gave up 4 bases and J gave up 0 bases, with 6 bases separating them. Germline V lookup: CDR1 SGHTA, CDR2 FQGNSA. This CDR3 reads CASSYRMNTEAFF. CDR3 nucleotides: TGTGCCAGCAGCTACAGAATGAACACTGAAGCTTTCTTT.

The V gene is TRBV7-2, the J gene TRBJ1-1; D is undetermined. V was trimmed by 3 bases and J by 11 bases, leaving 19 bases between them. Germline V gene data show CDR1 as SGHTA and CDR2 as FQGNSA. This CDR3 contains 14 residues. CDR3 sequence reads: CASSFRHPGHVAFF. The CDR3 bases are TGTGCCAGCAGCTTTAGACACCCTGGGCACGTTGCTTTCTTT.

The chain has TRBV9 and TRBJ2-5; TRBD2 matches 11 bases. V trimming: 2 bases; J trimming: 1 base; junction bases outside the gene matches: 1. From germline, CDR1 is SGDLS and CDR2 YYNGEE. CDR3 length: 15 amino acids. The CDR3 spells CASSVSGGAQETQYF. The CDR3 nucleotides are TGTGCCAGCAGCGTTAGCGGGGGGGCCCAAGAGACCCAGTACTTC.

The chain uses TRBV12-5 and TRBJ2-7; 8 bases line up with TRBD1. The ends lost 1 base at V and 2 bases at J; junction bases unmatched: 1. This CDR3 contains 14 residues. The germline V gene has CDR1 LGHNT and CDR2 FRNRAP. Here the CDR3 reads CASGLGQGTYEQYF. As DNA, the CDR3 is TGTGCTAGTGGTTTGGGACAGGGGACCTACGAGCAGTACTTC.